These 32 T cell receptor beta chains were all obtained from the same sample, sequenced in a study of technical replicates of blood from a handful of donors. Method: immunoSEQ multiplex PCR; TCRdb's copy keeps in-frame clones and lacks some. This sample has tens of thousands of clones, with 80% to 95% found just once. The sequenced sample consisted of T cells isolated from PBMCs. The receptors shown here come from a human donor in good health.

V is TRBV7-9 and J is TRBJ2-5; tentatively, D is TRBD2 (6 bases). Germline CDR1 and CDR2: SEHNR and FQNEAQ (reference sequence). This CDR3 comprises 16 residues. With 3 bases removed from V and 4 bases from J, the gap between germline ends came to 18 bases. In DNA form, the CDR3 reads TGTGCCAGCAGCTTTGCGGGGCCGGAATTTGGAGAGACCCAGTACTTC. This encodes CASSFAGPEFGETQYF. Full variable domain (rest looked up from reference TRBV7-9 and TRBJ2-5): DTGVSQNPRHKITKRGQNVTFRCDPISEHNRLYWYRQTLGQGPEFLTYFQNEAQLEKSRLLSDRFSAERPKGSFSTLEIQRTEQGDSAMYLCASSFAGPEFGETQYFGPGTRLLVL.

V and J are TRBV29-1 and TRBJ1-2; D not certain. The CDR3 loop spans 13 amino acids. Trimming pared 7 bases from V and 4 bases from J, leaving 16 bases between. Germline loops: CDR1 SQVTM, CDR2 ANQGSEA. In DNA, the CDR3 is TGCAGCGCGACGAGGCCCGCGGGCTATGGCTACACCTTC. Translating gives CSATRPAGYGYTF.

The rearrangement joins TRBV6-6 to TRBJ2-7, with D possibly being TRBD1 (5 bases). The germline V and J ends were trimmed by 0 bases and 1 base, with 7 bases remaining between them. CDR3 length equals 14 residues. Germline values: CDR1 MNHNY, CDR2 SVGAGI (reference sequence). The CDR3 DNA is TGTGCCAGCAGTTACTCGACAGTTTCCTACGAGCAGTACTTC. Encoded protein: CASSYSTVSYEQYF.

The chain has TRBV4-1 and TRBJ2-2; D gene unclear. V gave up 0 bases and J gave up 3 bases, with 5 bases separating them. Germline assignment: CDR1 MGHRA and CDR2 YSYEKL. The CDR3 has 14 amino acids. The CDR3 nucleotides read TGCGCCAGCAGCCAAGAAGCTCACACCGGGGAGCTGTTTTTT. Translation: CASSQEAHTGELFF.

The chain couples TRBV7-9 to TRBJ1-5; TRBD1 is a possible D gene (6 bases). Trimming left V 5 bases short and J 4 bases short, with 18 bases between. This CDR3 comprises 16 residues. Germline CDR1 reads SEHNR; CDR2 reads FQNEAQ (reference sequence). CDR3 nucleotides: TGTGCCAGCAGCCGACTCACCGGACAGCCTAATCAGCCCCAGCATTTT. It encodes CASSRLTGQPNQPQHF. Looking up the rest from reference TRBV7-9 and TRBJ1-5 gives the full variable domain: DTGVSQNPRHKITKRGQNVTFRCDPISEHNRLYWYRQTLGQGPEFLTYFQNEAQLEKSRLLSDRFSAERPKGSFSTLEIQRTEQGDSAMYLCASSRLTGQPNQPQHFGDGTRLSIL.

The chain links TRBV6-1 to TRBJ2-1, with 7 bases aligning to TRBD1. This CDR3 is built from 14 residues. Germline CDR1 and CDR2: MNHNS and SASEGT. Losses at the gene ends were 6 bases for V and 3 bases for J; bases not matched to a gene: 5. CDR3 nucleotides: TGTGCCAGCAGAGAGGGGGCCAGCTACAATGAGCAGTTCTTC. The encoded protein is CASREGASYNEQFF.

CDR3 protein: CASSQDREYVVPQHF. In DNA, the CDR3 is TGTGCCAGCAGTCAAGACAGGGAATATGTGGTTCCCCAGCATTTT. The rearrangement links TRBV6-5 to TRBJ1-5, with TRBD1 matching over 7 bases. After removal of 5 bases from V and 10 bases from J, the junction contained 14 bases not matched to a gene. The CDR3 is made up of 15 amino acids. The germline gives CDR1 MNHEY, CDR2 SVGAGI.

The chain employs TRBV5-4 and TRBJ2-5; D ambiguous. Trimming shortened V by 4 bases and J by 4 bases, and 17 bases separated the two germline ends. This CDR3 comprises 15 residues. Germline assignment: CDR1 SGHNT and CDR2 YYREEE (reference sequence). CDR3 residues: CASSLKTYLGETQYF. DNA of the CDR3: TGTGCCAGCAGCCTAAAAACGTATCTTGGAGAGACCCAGTACTTC.

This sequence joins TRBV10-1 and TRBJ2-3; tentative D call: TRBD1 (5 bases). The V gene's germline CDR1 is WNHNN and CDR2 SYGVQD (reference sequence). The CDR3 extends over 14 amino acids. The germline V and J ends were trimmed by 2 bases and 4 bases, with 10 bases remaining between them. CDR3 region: CASSEGAGSDTQYF. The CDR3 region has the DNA TGCGCCAGCAGTGAGGGGGCAGGATCAGATACGCAGTATTTT.

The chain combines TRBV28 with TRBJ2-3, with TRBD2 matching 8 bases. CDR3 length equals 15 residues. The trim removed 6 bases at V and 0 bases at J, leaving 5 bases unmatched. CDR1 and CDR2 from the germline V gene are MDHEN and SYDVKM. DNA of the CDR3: TGTGCCAGCAGCCGACTAGCGACTAGCACAGATACGCAGTATTTT. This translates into CASSRLATSTDTQYF.

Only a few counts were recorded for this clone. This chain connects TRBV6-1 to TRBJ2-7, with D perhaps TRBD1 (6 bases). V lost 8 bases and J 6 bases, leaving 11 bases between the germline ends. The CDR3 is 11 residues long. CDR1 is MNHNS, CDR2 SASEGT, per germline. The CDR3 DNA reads TGTGCCAGCGACAGGTCACGCGAGCAGTACTTC. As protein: CASDRSREQYF.

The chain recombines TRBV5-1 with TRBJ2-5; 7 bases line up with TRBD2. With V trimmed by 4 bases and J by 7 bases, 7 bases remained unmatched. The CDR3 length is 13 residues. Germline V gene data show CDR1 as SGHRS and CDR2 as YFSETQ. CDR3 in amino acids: CASSRSGEGTQYF. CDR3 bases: TGCGCCAGCAGCCGGAGCGGGGAAGGGACCCAGTACTTC. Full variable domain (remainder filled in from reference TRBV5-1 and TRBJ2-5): KAGVTQTPRYLIKTRGQQVTLSCSPISGHRSVSWYQQTPGQGLQFLFEYFSETQRNKGNFPGRFSGRQFSNSRSEMNVSTLELGDSALYLCASSRSGEGTQYFGPGTRLLVL.

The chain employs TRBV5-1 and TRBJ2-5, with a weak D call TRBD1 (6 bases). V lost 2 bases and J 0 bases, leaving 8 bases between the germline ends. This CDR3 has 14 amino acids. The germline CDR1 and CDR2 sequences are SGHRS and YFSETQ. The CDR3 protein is CASSFRDNQETQYF. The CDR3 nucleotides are TGCGCCAGCAGCTTCCGGGACAACCAAGAGACCCAGTACTTC.

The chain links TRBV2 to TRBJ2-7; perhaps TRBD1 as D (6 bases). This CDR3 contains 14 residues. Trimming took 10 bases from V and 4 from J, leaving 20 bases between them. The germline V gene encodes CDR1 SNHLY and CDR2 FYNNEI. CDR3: CAIEAAPTGYEQYF. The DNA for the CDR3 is TGTGCCATCGAAGCAGCTCCCACAGGGTACGAGCAGTACTTC.

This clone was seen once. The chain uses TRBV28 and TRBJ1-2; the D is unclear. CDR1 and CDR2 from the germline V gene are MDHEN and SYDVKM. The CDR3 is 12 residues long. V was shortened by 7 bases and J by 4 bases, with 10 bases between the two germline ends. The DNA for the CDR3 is TGTGCCAGCACCCGGGGAGTCTATGGCTACACCTTC. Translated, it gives CASTRGVYGYTF.

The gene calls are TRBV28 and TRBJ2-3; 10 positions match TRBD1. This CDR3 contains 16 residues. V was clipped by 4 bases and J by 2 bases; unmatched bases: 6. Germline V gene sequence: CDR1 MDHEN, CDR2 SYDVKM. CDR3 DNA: TGTGCCAGCAGTTCTCCGACAGGGGGCGCCACAGATACGCAGTATTTT. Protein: CASSSPTGGATDTQYF.

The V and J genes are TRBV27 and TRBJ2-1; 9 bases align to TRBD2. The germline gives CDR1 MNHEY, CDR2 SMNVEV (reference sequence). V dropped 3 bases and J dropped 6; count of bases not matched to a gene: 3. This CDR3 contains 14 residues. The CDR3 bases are TGTGCCAGCAGTTTGCGGGGGGGGTTCAATGAGCAGTTCTTC. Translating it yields CASSLRGGFNEQFF.

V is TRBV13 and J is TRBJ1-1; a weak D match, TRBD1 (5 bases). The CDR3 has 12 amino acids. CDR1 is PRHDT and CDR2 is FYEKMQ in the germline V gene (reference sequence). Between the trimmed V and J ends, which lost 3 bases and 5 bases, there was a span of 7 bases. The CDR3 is CASSLGQTEAFF. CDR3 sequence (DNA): TGTGCCAGCAGCTTGGGGCAGACTGAAGCTTTCTTT.

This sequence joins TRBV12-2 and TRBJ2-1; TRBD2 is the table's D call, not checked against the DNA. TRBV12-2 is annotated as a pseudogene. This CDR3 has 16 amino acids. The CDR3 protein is CASPNLAGGTYNEQFF. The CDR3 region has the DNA TGTGCAAGTCCAAACTTAGCGGGGGGGACCTACAATGAGCAGTTCTTC.

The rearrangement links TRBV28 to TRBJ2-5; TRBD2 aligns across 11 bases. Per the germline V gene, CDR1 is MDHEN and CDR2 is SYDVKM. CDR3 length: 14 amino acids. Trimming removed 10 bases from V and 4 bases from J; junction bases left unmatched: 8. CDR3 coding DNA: TGTGCCATACAACTAGCGGGAGTGCGAGAGACCCAGTACTTC. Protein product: CAIQLAGVRETQYF.

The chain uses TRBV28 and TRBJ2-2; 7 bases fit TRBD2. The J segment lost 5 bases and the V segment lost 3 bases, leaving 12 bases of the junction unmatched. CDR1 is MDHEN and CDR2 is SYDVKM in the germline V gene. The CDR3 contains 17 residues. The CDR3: CASSLANLGRDTGELFF. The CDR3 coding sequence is TGTGCCAGCAGTTTGGCCAATCTGGGGAGGGATACCGGGGAGCTGTTTTTT. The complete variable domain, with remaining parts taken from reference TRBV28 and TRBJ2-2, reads DVKVTQSSRYLVKRTGEKVFLECVQDMDHENMFWYRQDPGLGLRLIYFSYDVKMKEKGDIPEGYSVSREKKERFSLILESASTNQTSMYLCASSLANLGRDTGELFFGEGSRLTVL.

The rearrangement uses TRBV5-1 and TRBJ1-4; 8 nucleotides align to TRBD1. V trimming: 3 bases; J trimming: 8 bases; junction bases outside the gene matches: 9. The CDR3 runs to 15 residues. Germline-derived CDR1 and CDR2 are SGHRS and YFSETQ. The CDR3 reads CASSSGSWTGEKLFF. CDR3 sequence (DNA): TGCGCCAGCAGCTCCGGGTCGTGGACAGGGGAAAAACTGTTTTTT.

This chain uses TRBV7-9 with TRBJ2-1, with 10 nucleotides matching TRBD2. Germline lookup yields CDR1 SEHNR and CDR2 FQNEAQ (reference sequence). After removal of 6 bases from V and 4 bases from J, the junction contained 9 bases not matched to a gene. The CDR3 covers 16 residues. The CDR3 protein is CASRDIAGGAYNEQFF. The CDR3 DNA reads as TGTGCCAGCAGGGATATAGCGGGGGGAGCATACAATGAGCAGTTCTTC.

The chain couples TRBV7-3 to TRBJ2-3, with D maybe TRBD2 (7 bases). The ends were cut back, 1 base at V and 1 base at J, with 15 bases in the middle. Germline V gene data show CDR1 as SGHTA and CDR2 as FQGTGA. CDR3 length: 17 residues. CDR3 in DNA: TGTGCCAGCAGCTTAAACCCACGAGGGGGGGGCACAGATACGCAGTATTTT. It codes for CASSLNPRGGGTDTQYF.

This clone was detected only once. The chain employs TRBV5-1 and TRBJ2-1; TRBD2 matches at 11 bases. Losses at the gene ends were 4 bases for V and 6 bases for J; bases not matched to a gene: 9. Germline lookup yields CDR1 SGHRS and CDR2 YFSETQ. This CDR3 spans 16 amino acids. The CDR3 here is CASSDLAGGPPNEQFF. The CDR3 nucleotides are TGCGCCAGCAGCGATTTAGCGGGAGGGCCCCCCAATGAGCAGTTCTTC.

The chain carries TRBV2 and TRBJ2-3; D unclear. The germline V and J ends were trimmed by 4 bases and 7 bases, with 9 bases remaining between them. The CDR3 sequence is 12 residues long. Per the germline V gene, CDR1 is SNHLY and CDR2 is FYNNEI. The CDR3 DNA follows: TGTGCCAGCAGTGGACTCCCCTATACGCAGTATTTT. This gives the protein CASSGLPYTQYF.

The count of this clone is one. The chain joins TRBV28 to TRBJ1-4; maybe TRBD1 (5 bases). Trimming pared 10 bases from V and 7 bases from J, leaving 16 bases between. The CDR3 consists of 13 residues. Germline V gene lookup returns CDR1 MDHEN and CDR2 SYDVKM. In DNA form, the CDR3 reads TGTGCCACCCTGTCCAGGGTTAGTGAAAAACTGTTTTTT. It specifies CATLSRVSEKLFF.

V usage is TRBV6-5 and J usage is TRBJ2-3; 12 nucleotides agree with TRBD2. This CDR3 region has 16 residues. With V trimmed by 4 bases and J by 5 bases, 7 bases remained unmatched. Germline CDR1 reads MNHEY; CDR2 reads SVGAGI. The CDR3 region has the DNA TGTGCCAGCAGTTCGCGACTAGCGGGAGTGGGAGATACGCAGTATTTT. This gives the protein CASSSRLAGVGDTQYF.

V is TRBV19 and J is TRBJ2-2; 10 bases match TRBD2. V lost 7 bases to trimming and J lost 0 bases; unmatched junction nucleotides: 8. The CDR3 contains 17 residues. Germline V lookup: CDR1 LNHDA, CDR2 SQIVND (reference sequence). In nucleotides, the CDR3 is TGTGCCAGTATGGCTAGCGGGAGAACCCCGAACACCGGGGAGCTGTTTTTT. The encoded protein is CASMASGRTPNTGELFF.

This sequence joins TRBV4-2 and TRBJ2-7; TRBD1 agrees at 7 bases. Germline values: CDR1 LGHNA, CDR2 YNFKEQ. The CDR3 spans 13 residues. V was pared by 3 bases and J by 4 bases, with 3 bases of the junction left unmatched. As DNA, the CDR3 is TGTGCCAGCAGCCAGGCGGACAGGTACGAGCAGTACTTC. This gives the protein CASSQADRYEQYF.

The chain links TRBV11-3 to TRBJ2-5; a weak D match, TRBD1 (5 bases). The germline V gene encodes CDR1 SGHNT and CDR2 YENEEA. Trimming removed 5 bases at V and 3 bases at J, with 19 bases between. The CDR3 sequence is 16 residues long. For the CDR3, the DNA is TGTGCCAGCAGCACACGATGGGGCGAGGAAAAAGAGACCCAGTACTTC. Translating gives CASSTRWGEEKETQYF.

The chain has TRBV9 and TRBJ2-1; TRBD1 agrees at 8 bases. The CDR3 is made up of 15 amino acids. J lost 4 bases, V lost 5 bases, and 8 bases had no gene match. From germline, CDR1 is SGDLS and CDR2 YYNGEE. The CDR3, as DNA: TGTGCCAGCAGGGGAACAGGGGGTCTATACAATGAGCAGTTCTTC. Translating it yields CASRGTGGLYNEQFF.